These 29 T cell receptor beta chains originate from one sample sequenced in a study of Tregs in tolerant kidney transplant recipients. The antigens these receptors bind are not known. The assay was immunoSEQ multiplex PCR, and TCRdb's table has in-frame clones only and misses some. This table holds about 2,400 clones, 42% found once. What was sequenced was Tregs from blood cultured with allogeneic cells. These receptors all stem from a human donor in good health.

The V gene is TRBV9, the J gene TRBJ2-7; 7 bases are shared with TRBD2. The germline CDR1 and CDR2 sequences are SGDLS and YYNGEE. The V gene end was trimmed by 3 bases and the J gene end by 7 bases; junction bases not matched to a gene: 16. The CDR3 spans 16 residues. For the CDR3, the DNA is TGTGCCAGCAGCGGCACGGGGGGAAGGGCCTTACTGGAGCAGTACTTC. This translates into CASSGTGGRALLEQYF. Together with reference TRBV9 and TRBJ2-7, the CDR3 gives the full variable domain: DSGVTQTPKHLITATGQRVTLRCSPRSGDLSVYWYQQSLDQGLQFLIQYYNGEERAKGNILERFSAQQFPDLHSELNLSSLELGDSALYFCASSGTGGRALLEQYFGPGTRLTVT.

The chain uses TRBV7-9 and TRBJ1-6, with D unclear. The CDR3 covers 13 residues. The V gene's germline CDR1 is SEHNR and CDR2 FQNEAQ (reference sequence). The V end was cut by 3 bases, the J end by 8 bases, with 8 bases between. The CDR3 region is CASSFEGHSPLHF. CDR3 DNA sequence: TGTGCCAGCAGCTTCGAGGGCCATTCACCCCTCCACTTT.

The rearrangement uses TRBV9 and TRBJ2-3, with TRBD2 identical over 10 bases. Per germline, CDR1 SGDLS and CDR2 YYNGEE. The CDR3 runs 16 residues. Losses at the gene ends were 0 bases for V and 2 bases for J; bases not matched to a gene: 3. CDR3 in amino acids: CASSVALAGFTDTQYF. CDR3 in DNA: TGTGCCAGCAGCGTAGCACTAGCGGGATTCACAGATACGCAGTATTTT.

This rearrangement joins TRBV7-9 to TRBJ1-4; 8 positions agree with TRBD1. The CDR3 covers 14 residues. Germline-derived CDR1 and CDR2 are SEHNR and FQNEAQ (reference sequence). With V trimmed by 5 bases and J by 8 bases, 7 bases remained unmatched. DNA of the CDR3: TGTGCCAGCAGCCCTGGACAGGGAGAGGAAAAACTGTTTTTT. Amino acid sequence: CASSPGQGEEKLFF.

The rearrangement joins TRBV10-3 to TRBJ2-3; 8 bases match TRBD1. Looked up from germline, CDR1 is ENHRY and CDR2 is SYGVKD. The CDR3 consists of 12 residues. Losses at the gene ends were 10 bases for V and 1 base for J; bases not matched to a gene: 1. The CDR3 DNA is TGTGCCACGGGACAGGGCACAGATACGCAGTATTTT. Translating it yields CATGQGTDTQYF.

The table lists this clone with a few counts. J is TRBJ2-7 and V is TRBV18; D gene ambiguous. Germline CDR1 KGHSH, CDR2 LQKENI. This CDR3 has 16 residues. V shed 1 base and J shed 5 bases, with 18 bases lying between them. The CDR3 sequence: CASSPRFVGRHDEQYF. For the CDR3, the DNA is TGTGCCAGCTCACCACGCTTCGTCGGCCGGCACGACGAGCAGTACTTC.

This clone was observed a few times. This chain links TRBV6-6 with TRBJ1-1; TRBD1 might be the D (6 bases). This CDR3 spans 14 amino acids. The V gene's germline CDR1 is MNHNY and CDR2 SVGAGI (reference sequence). The V end was cut by 2 bases, the J end by 5 bases, with 12 bases between. The CDR3 loop reads CASSYPGAGTEAFF. The DNA for the CDR3 is TGTGCCAGCAGTTACCCGGGGGCTGGAACTGAAGCTTTCTTT.

This clone came up a few times. The chain couples TRBV6-6 to TRBJ2-1; D ambiguous. Trimming pared 6 bases from V and 5 bases from J, leaving 5 bases between. Germline assignment: CDR1 MNHNY and CDR2 SVGAGI (reference sequence). The length of the CDR3 is 11 residues. In DNA form, the CDR3 reads TGTGCCAGCAGGCGAAACAATGAGCAGTTCTTC. This encodes CASRRNNEQFF.

This clone qualifies as large. The chain couples TRBV7-2 to TRBJ1-6, with unresolved D. Germline values: CDR1 SGHTA, CDR2 FQGNSA. Trimming left V 5 bases short and J 7 bases short, with 15 bases between. The CDR3 is 15 amino acids. CDR3 sequence reads: CASSLLGSFNSPLHF. For the CDR3, the DNA is TGTGCCAGCAGCCTGTTGGGCTCCTTCAATTCACCCCTCCACTTT.

This chain uses TRBV30 with TRBJ1-4; D not resolved. The CDR3 is 11 residues long. Germline V gene sequence: CDR1 GTSNPN, CDR2 SVGIG (reference sequence). Trimming pared 2 bases from V and 13 bases from J, leaving 11 bases between. The CDR3 DNA reads as TGTGCCTGGAGTCATGGAAGGGCACTGTTTTTT. Amino acid sequence: CAWSHGRALFF. Filled out from reference TRBV30 and TRBJ1-4, the complete variable domain reads SQTIHQWPATLVQPVGSPLSLECTVEGTSNPNLYWYRQAAGRGLQLLFYSVGIGQISSEVPQNLSASRPQDRQFILSSKKLLLSDSGFYLCAWSHGRALFFGSGTQLSVL.

CDR3 in DNA: TGTGCCAGCAGCTTGGGTGGACTAGCGGGAGTGGCAGATACGCAGTATTTT. This encodes CASSLGGLAGVADTQYF. The chain links TRBV5-4 to TRBJ2-3; 13 bases line up with TRBD2. J was trimmed by 4 bases and V by 0 bases; bases with no gene match: 5. This CDR3 is 17 amino acids long. Germline CDR1 and CDR2: SGHNT and YYREEE (reference sequence).

As DNA, the CDR3 is TGTGCCAGCAGCGTAGTGCCGGACCTCATGTCTGAAGCTTTCTTT. Protein product: CASSVVPDLMSEAFF. The chain recombines TRBV9 with TRBJ1-1; D remains ambiguous. This CDR3 spans 15 amino acids. Germline V gene sequence: CDR1 SGDLS, CDR2 YYNGEE. The V gene lost 0 bases and the J gene lost 6 bases, with 15 bases spanning the gap.

The chain employs TRBV7-9 and TRBJ1-1; 7 bases line up with TRBD1. V gave up 5 bases and J gave up 1 base; unmatched junction bases: 4. Germline assignment: CDR1 SEHNR and CDR2 FQNEAQ (reference sequence). The CDR3 has 14 residues. The CDR3 here is CASSTRGANTEAFF. The DNA of the CDR3 is TGTGCCAGCAGCACCAGGGGGGCGAACACTGAAGCTTTCTTT.

V usage is TRBV6-4 and J usage is TRBJ1-2; D remains unclear. V shed 3 bases and J shed 3 bases, with 11 bases lying between them. Germline values: CDR1 MRHNA, CDR2 SNTAGT. The CDR3 consists of 14 residues. The CDR3 protein is CASSELTRHYGYTF. DNA for the CDR3: TGTGCCAGCAGTGAACTGACAAGACACTATGGCTACACCTTC.

This clone was observed a few times. The chain employs TRBV7-2 and TRBJ2-7, with TRBD1 matching over 7 bases. Trimming cost V 5 bases and J 3 bases; bases outside gene matches: 1. Germline lookup yields CDR1 SGHTA and CDR2 FQGNSA. The CDR3 is made up of 12 amino acids. This CDR3 reads CASSRQGYEQYF. CDR3 nucleotides: TGTGCCAGCAGCCGACAGGGCTACGAGCAGTACTTC.

The rearrangement uses TRBV11-2 and TRBJ2-7; TRBD2 might be the D (6 bases). Looked up from germline, CDR1 is SGHAT and CDR2 is FQNNGV. Trimming removed 1 base from V and 3 bases from J, with 7 bases in between. The CDR3 has 13 residues. Here the CDR3 reads CASSLGGIYEQYF. In DNA form, the CDR3 reads TGTGCCAGCAGCTTAGGCGGGATCTACGAGCAGTACTTC.

This clone was counted between two and nine times. The rearrangement joins TRBV18 to TRBJ2-7, with a tentative D call TRBD2 (6 bases). The CDR3 consists of 17 residues. V was trimmed by 3 bases and J by 3 bases, leaving 21 bases between them. Germline V lookup: CDR1 KGHSH, CDR2 LQKENI. The CDR3 loop reads CASSPTTSALGDYEQYF. The CDR3 DNA sequence: TGTGCCAGCTCACCCACGACTAGTGCCCTAGGGGACTACGAGCAGTACTTC.

In its sample, this clone is medium-sized. The chain is built from TRBV7-2 and TRBJ1-4; 8 bases are shared with TRBD1. There are 15 residues in the CDR3. CDR1 is SGHTA and CDR2 is FQGNSA in the germline V gene. Trimming cost V 5 bases and J 6 bases; bases outside gene matches: 8. CDR3 DNA sequence: TGTGCCAGCAGCCCTGAGACAGGGGCGTATGAAAAACTGTTTTTT. Translation gives CASSPETGAYEKLFF.

Of note for this clone: Compared with germline, one end of the junction differs, possibly owing to a read error. V is TRBV18 and J is TRBJ2-4; D might be TRBD1 (5 bases). The CDR3 extends over 16 amino acids. Per germline, CDR1 KGHSH and CDR2 LQKENI. For the CDR3, the DNA is TGTGCCAGCTCGCCACAGGTCGCCCTAGCCAAAAACATTCAGTACTTC. Translating it yields CASSPQVALAKNIQYF.

The gene calls are TRBV6-5 and TRBJ2-7; D is perhaps TRBD2 (6 bases). The CDR3 consists of 11 residues. V was cut by 5 bases and J by 7 bases, with 9 bases left in between. CDR1 and CDR2 (germline): MNHEY, SVGAGI. The DNA of the CDR3 is TGTGCCAGCAGTATTCGGGGGGAGCAGTACTTC. This gives the protein CASSIRGEQYF.

The genes are TRBV6-5 and TRBJ2-3, with 7 bases identical to TRBD1. The CDR3 totals 15 residues. From germline, CDR1 is MNHEY and CDR2 SVGAGI. V lost 6 bases, J lost 0 bases, and 6 bases stayed unmatched. CDR3 bases: TGTGCCAGCAGGGCGACAGGGTATAGCACAGATACGCAGTATTTT. Its protein product is CASRATGYSTDTQYF.

This sequence joins TRBV18 and TRBJ1-5, with 9 bases identical to TRBD1. The CDR3 is 15 amino acids. Germline V CDR1 and CDR2: KGHSH, LQKENI. V shed 4 bases and J 4 bases; nucleotides not matched to a gene: 5. The CDR3 sequence: CASSQATGGNQPQHF. CDR3 sequence (DNA): TGTGCCAGCTCACAGGCGACAGGGGGAAATCAGCCCCAGCATTTT.

Relative to its sample, this clone is large (0.1 to 1%). This chain connects TRBV6-6 to TRBJ2-7; 9 nucleotides align to TRBD2. The germline V gene encodes CDR1 MNHNY and CDR2 SVGAGI (reference sequence). Trimming removed 6 bases from V and 2 bases from J; junction bases left unmatched: 11. The CDR3 extends over 16 amino acids. For the CDR3, the DNA is TGTGCCAGCAGGCCCTCCCTTGGACTAGCGACCTACGAGCAGTACTTC. Amino acids: CASRPSLGLATYEQYF.

This clone was counted only a few times. The CDR3 DNA follows: TGTGCCAGCAGTTTCCAAGAGACCCAGTACTTC. Protein sequence: CASSFQETQYF. This chain links TRBV2 with TRBJ2-5; no clear D. Germline loops: CDR1 SNHLY, CDR2 FYNNEI. V was shortened by 5 bases and J by 1 base, with 2 bases between the two germline ends. This CDR3 comprises 11 residues.

The gene calls are TRBV6-5 and TRBJ2-7; TRBD1 agrees at 10 bases. V lost 9 bases to trimming and J lost 6 bases; unmatched junction nucleotides: 8. The germline V gene has CDR1 MNHEY and CDR2 SVGAGI. This CDR3 has 13 residues. For the CDR3, the DNA is TGTGCCAGTCGACAGGGGGCCAGTTCCGAGCAGTACTTC. Translation gives CASRQGASSEQYF.

The J gene is TRBJ2-2, the V gene TRBV6-5; TRBD1 aligns across 10 bases. The germline V gene has CDR1 MNHEY and CDR2 SVGAGI. The V and J ends lost 6 bases and 6 bases, in that order; junction bases with no gene match: 7. CDR3 size: 15 residues. CDR3 bases: TGTGCCAGCAGGCGACAGGGGGCGCGTCCCGGGGAGCTGTTTTTT. Translated: CASRRQGARPGELFF.

The chain employs TRBV5-1 and TRBJ1-1; a weak D match, TRBD1 (5 bases). With 0 bases removed from V and 1 base from J, the gap between germline ends came to 10 bases. The CDR3 consists of 15 residues. Germline CDR1 reads SGHRS; CDR2 reads YFSETQ. For the CDR3, the DNA is TGCGCCAGCAGCTTGGGGCACGGGGCGAACACTGAAGCTTTCTTT. Translation: CASSLGHGANTEAFF.

This sequence joins TRBV5-1 and TRBJ2-3, with D unresolved. The CDR3 spans 13 residues. Germline CDR1 is SGHRS and CDR2 is YFSETQ. Trimming shortened V by 4 bases and J by 1 base, and 7 bases separated the two germline ends. The CDR3 DNA follows: TGCGCCAGCAGCCCCCAGGGCACAGATACGCAGTATTTT. This gives the protein CASSPQGTDTQYF.

This clone was detected a few times. The CDR3 sequence: CASSLVWGNTEAFF. As DNA, the CDR3 is TGTGCCAGCAGCTTAGTGTGGGGGAACACTGAAGCTTTCTTT. The gene calls are TRBV7-8 and TRBJ1-1, with D unclear. The CDR3 length is 14 residues. Germline V lookup: CDR1 SGHVS, CDR2 FQNEAQ. Trimming took off 1 base at V and 1 base at J, with 7 bases between the two ends.